The rows below give T cell receptor beta chains drawn from one sample of a study of regulatory T cells in long-lasting Graves disease. TCRdb fed the multiplex PCR reads into MiXCR, producing one record per CDR3 protein. The table has about 540,000 distinct CDR3 sequences, less than 15% seen once. The sample was also reused in another study, on T cells in Graves' hyperthyroidism and ophthalmopathy.

The sample was peripheral blood mononuclear cells (PBMCs), taken at new diagnosis, from a patient treated with antithyroid drugs. The receptors shown here come from a man aged 25 to 45 with Graves disease. Each CDR3 is given with its conserved first and last residue. Fields, in order: D gene, J gene, V gene, clone size, CDR3 DNA, CDR3 protein. A D gene is named only where the DNA matches it firmly. The size of a clone is reported for some rows only, either as once, few or many, or as a class for expanded clones.

>TRBD1|TRBJ2-5|TRBV6-2/TRBV6-3|-
TGTGCCAGCAGTTATAACAGGGGGACCCAGTACTTC
CASSYNRGTQYF
>-|TRBJ1-2|TRBV5-6|many
TGTGCCAGCAGCTTGGACAGGGTACCGCGCGGCTATGGCTACACCTTC
CASSLDRVPRGYGYTF
>-|TRBJ2-4|TRBV19|many
TGTGCCAGTAGTATGGAGTTGGGGGGCCACTCGGCCAAAAACATTCAGTACTTC
CASSMELGGHSAKNIQYF
>-|TRBJ2-5|TRBV13|many
TGTGCCAGCAGCTTATATCGGAGAAGGGAGACCCAGTACTTC
CASSLYRRRETQYF
>TRBD1|TRBJ1-1|TRBV5-1|many
TGCGCCAGCAGCTCGGACAGGGGGGTCTCGAACACTGAAGCTTTCTTT
CASSSDRGVSNTEAFF
>-|TRBJ2-1|TRBV4-1|-
TGTGCCAGCACCCGGACCAGGGGAGACAATGAGCAGTTCTTC
CASTRTRGDNEQFF
>TRBD1|TRBJ2-1|TRBV27|-
TGTGCCAGCAGTTGGGGACAGGGGGCTTATGAGCAGTTCTTC
CASSWGQGAYEQFF
>-|TRBJ1-5|TRBV19|-
TGTGCCAGTACCCCCATTGGAGGCAGCAATCAGCCCCAGCATTTT
CASTPIGGSNQPQHF
>TRBD2|TRBJ2-7|TRBV12-3/TRBV12-4|many
TGTGCCAGCAGGACTAGCGGGAGTTCCAACGAGCAGTACTTC
CASRTSGSSNEQYF
>TRBD2|TRBJ2-3|TRBV29-1|many
TGCAGCGTTGATCAGCGGGGTGTGGGGGCAGATACGCAGTATTTT
CSVDQRGVGADTQYF
>TRBD2|TRBJ2-1|TRBV29-1|-
TGCAGCGTTGAGCCTAGCGGCAACTCCTACAATGAGCAGTTCTTC
CSVEPSGNSYNEQFF
>TRBD1|TRBJ2-7|TRBV10-3|-
TGTGCCAACTCGAGGACAGGGGGCTTCTACGAGCAGTACTTC
CANSRTGGFYEQYF
>-|TRBJ1-5|TRBV10-2|many
TGCGCCAGCAGTGAGTCGGAGGGATTCGATCAGCCCCAGCATTTT
CASSESEGFDQPQHF
>TRBD1|TRBJ2-5|TRBV5-1|few
TGCGCCAGCAGCCCCGGGACAGCCTCCGAGACCCAGTACTTC
CASSPGTASETQYF
>TRBD2|TRBJ2-5|TRBV10-1|many
TGCGCCAGCAGCCAGGGACTAGCGGGAGAGACCCAGTACTTC
CASSQGLAGETQYF
>-|TRBJ1-5|TRBV10-3|few
TGTGCCATCAGTGAGGCGTCTGGGCCCCAGCATTTT
CAISEASGPQHF
>-|TRBJ2-2|TRBV5-6|many
TGTGCCAGCAGCTTGGATACCGGGACGGTGAACACCGGGGAGCTGTTTTTT
CASSLDTGTVNTGELFF
>TRBD1|TRBJ2-7|TRBV6-5|-
TGTGCCAGCACTAACTCAGGGGGTGGGGGCTCCTACGAGCAGCACTTC
CASTNSGGGGSYEQHF
>TRBD1|TRBJ2-1|TRBV10-3|-
TGTGCCACCAGTGACAGGGACAGGAACCACAATGAGCAGTTCTTC
CATSDRDRNHNEQFF
>TRBD2|TRBJ2-7|TRBV2|many
TGTGCCAGCGGTAGCGGGTCCCTTTCCTACGAGCAGTACTTC
CASGSGSLSYEQYF